This T cell receptor beta chain was identified in a study of blood T cell repertoires in COVID-19. Study background: PBMCs, B-cell-depleted T cells, or T cells were the source of the cDNA or gDNA that made up the material.

Original methodology: From reference gene primer amplification, estimates of nucleated cell counts were derived. Using immunoSEQ multiplex PCR, the repertoire was profiled, and TCRdb retains in-frame clones only, with some absent. V and J calls and clone size are copied from that table; D and trimming were computed from the DNA. The repertoire holds 310,000 or so clones, with 70% to 90% as singletons. J lost 7 bases, V lost 6 bases, and 11 bases had no gene match. The CDR3 extends over 15 amino acids. The V gene's germline CDR1 is SGHRS and CDR2 YFSETQ. This TCR came from a woman aged 40 to 55 who had recovered from COVID-19. The V call is TRBV5-1, the J call TRBJ1-1, with TRBD1 identical over 11 bases. Sequencing was performed on PBMCs or T cells enriched from blood (not recorded which). The DNA for the CDR3 is TGCGCCAGCACTGCGGGACAGGGGGATTCAGGTGAAGCTTTCTTT. It yields the protein CASTAGQGDSGEAFF.